Below are 19 T cell receptor beta chains sequenced from a single sample in a study of shared clonotypes between healthy human individuals. The naive CD8 subset, CD45RO-negative cells positively selected for CCR7, excluded terminally differentiated effector memory CD45RA+ cells. TCRdb's copy holds only in-frame clones and misses some; the assay was immunoSEQ multiplex PCR. The sample includes around 2.1 million clones, roughly 91% of them seen just once. Source material: naive CD8+ T cells from PBMCs. The receptors were gathered from a man between 18 and 35 years old in good health. Some clones in this sample may be carry-over from other donors' samples.

V is TRBV6-1 and J is TRBJ1-1, with 9 bases that match TRBD1. V dropped 7 bases and J dropped 8; count of bases not matched to a gene: 11. The germline CDR1 and CDR2 sequences are MNHNS and SASEGT. There are 14 residues in the CDR3. CDR3 residues: CASTNPGTGQEAFF. DNA for the CDR3: TGTGCCAGCACCAATCCCGGGACAGGGCAAGAAGCTTTCTTT.

This CDR3 reads CASSRPDPWKNRVRNYGYTF. CDR3 bases: TGTGCCAGCAGCCGTCCCGACCCTTGGAAAAACAGGGTGCGTAACTATGGCTACACCTTC. The chain has TRBV4-2 and TRBJ1-2; possibly TRBD1 for D (6 bases). The V gene's germline CDR1 is LGHNA and CDR2 YNFKEQ. CDR3 length: 20 amino acids. Trimming cost V 4 bases and J 1 base, with 28 bases left between them.

This clone was observed a handful of times. V gene TRBV29-1 combines with J gene TRBJ1-1, with D uncertain. The CDR3 is 14 amino acids. Trimming shortened V by 3 bases and J by 4 bases, and 15 bases separated the two germline ends. Germline assignment: CDR1 SQVTM and CDR2 ANQGSEA. The CDR3 reads CSVEAVQEGTEAFF. CDR3 in DNA: TGCAGCGTTGAGGCAGTCCAAGAAGGCACTGAAGCTTTCTTT.

This clone was seen only a few times. This chain uses TRBV7-9 with TRBJ1-2; D gene unclear. V was cut by 5 bases and J by 9 bases, with 22 bases left in between. Germline V lookup: CDR1 SEHNR, CDR2 FQNEAQ (reference sequence). CDR3 length: 15 amino acids. The chain's CDR3 is CASSPLAGPGVRYTF. Here the CDR3 DNA reads TGTGCCAGCAGCCCACTGGCGGGCCCAGGAGTACGCTACACCTTC.

The chain is built from TRBV27 and TRBJ2-7, with D perhaps matching TRBD2 (5 bases). Germline loops: CDR1 MNHEY, CDR2 SMNVEV (reference sequence). CDR3 length: 15 residues. V lost 3 bases and J lost 0, with 12 bases in between. CDR3 loop: CASSFGNPSSYEQYF. The CDR3, as DNA: TGTGCCAGCAGTTTCGGGAACCCGAGCTCCTACGAGCAGTACTTC.

The V gene is TRBV9, the J gene TRBJ2-7; no firm D call. The CDR3 sequence is 14 residues long. From germline, CDR1 is SGDLS and CDR2 YYNGEE. V was clipped by 0 bases and J by 2 bases, with 9 bases between them. The CDR3 sequence is CASSVVAGTYEQYF. As DNA, the CDR3 is TGTGCCAGCAGCGTAGTTGCAGGAACCTACGAGCAGTACTTC.

V usage is TRBV20-1 and J usage is TRBJ2-1; tentatively, D is TRBD2 (6 bases). Trimming took off 5 bases at V and 9 bases at J, with 11 bases between the two ends. CDR3 size: 11 residues. CDR1 and CDR2 (germline): DFQATT, SNEGSKA (reference sequence). CDR3 in amino acids: CSASLATEQFF. The CDR3 coding sequence is TGCAGTGCTTCACTAGCTACTGAGCAGTTCTTC.

The chain carries TRBV5-1 and TRBJ1-1, with D perhaps TRBD1 (6 bases). The CDR3 has 15 amino acids. Trimming stripped 3 bases from V and 4 bases from J, with 16 bases between. Germline V gives CDR1 SGHRS, CDR2 YFSETQ. The CDR3 DNA is TGCGCCAGCAGCTCGGAAGGGGGGTTTTTCACTGAAGCTTTCTTT. This translates into CASSSEGGFFTEAFF.

This sequence joins TRBV11-3 and TRBJ2-2; 7 bases agree with TRBD2. The CDR3 has 15 residues. Germline loops: CDR1 SGHNT, CDR2 YENEEA. Trimming at V came to 2 bases and at J to 4 bases, leaving 4 bases not matched to a gene. The chain's CDR3 is CASSLTRGGTGELFF. CDR3 DNA sequence: TGTGCCAGCAGCTTAACCCGCGGGGGCACCGGGGAGCTGTTTTTT.

This chain joins TRBV11-1 and TRBJ2-5, with no clear D. Germline CDR1 SGHAT, CDR2 FQDESV (reference sequence). This CDR3 spans 14 amino acids. V shed 0 bases and J shed 5 bases, with 10 bases lying between them. The DNA of the CDR3 is TGTGCCAGCAGCTTAGCGCGGCGTTTGGAGACCCAGTACTTC. Translating gives CASSLARRLETQYF.

J is TRBJ2-1 and V is TRBV7-9; the D is unclear. V was pared by 5 bases and J by 7 bases, with 15 bases between. Per germline, CDR1 SEHNR and CDR2 FQNEAQ (reference sequence). CDR3 length: 14 amino acids. The CDR3 loop reads CASSPREPGNEQFF. In DNA form, the CDR3 reads TGTGCCAGCAGCCCTAGGGAACCTGGTAATGAGCAGTTCTTC.

The gene calls are TRBV9 and TRBJ2-3; D may be TRBD2 (5 bases). Looked up from germline, CDR1 is SGDLS and CDR2 is YYNGEE. The CDR3 length is 15 residues. V was trimmed by 3 bases and J by 7 bases, leaving 18 bases between them. The CDR3 nucleotides are TGTGCCAGCAGCGCCTATGGGAGCACATTTTATACGCAGTATTTT. This codes for CASSAYGSTFYTQYF.

The V call is TRBV7-9, the J call TRBJ2-4, with D uncertain. V was clipped by 3 bases and J by 8 bases, with 20 bases between them. Germline V lookup: CDR1 SEHNR, CDR2 FQNEAQ (reference sequence). CDR3 length equals 16 residues. CDR3 sequence reads: CASSFTRLGSPDIQYF. The CDR3 nucleotides read TGTGCCAGCAGCTTCACCAGATTAGGGTCTCCTGACATTCAGTACTTC.

The chain recombines TRBV27 with TRBJ2-1; 8 bases agree with TRBD2. The CDR3 is 17 amino acids. Trimming took 2 bases from V and 7 from J; bases not matched to a gene: 13. Germline-derived CDR1 and CDR2 are MNHEY and SMNVEV (reference sequence). For the CDR3, the DNA is TGTGCCAGCAGTTTACCCACCATAGCGGGAAAGCTAAATGAGCAGTTCTTC. Translation: CASSLPTIAGKLNEQFF.

Comments on this clone: Germline is not matched at one junction end, which may reflect a read error. V and J are TRBV5-1 and TRBJ1-1; TRBD1 aligns across 7 bases. The CDR3 runs 17 residues. Per germline, CDR1 SGHRS and CDR2 YFSETQ. CDR3 region: CASSSRPGTVENAEAFF. DNA for the CDR3: TGCGCCAGCAGCTCCCGTCCCGGGACAGTAGAGAACGCTGAAGCTTTCTTT.

The J gene is TRBJ2-1, the V gene TRBV5-1; D uncertain. The CDR3 has 16 amino acids. V lost 0 bases and J 0 bases, leaving 10 bases between the germline ends. From germline, CDR1 is SGHRS and CDR2 YFSETQ. As DNA, the CDR3 is TGCGCCAGCAGCTTGGAGCGCTTCCTCTCCTACAATGAGCAGTTCTTC. Translated, it gives CASSLERFLSYNEQFF.

The chain has TRBV2 and TRBJ2-7; the match to TRBD2 covers 10 bases. The CDR3 sequence is 16 residues long. The trim removed 4 bases at V and 4 bases at J, leaving 10 bases unmatched. Germline assignment: CDR1 SNHLY and CDR2 FYNNEI. CDR3 coding DNA: TGTGCCAGCAGTGCCTATCTAGCGGGAGTCGGGTACGAGCAGTACTTC. Encoded protein: CASSAYLAGVGYEQYF.

This clone was recorded once. The chain is built from TRBV6-1 and TRBJ2-7, with a tentative D call TRBD1 (6 bases). The V end was cut by 2 bases, the J end by 0 bases, with 11 bases between. The CDR3 spans 15 residues. CDR1 is MNHNS and CDR2 is SASEGT in the germline V gene. CDR3 sequence reads: CASSEITGISYEQYF. The CDR3 DNA follows: TGTGCCAGCAGTGAAATCACAGGGATCTCCTACGAGCAGTACTTC.

V is TRBV11-2 and J is TRBJ2-7; TRBD2 agrees at 10 bases. CDR1 SGHAT and CDR2 FQNNGV come from the germline V gene. The CDR3 covers 14 residues. V trimming: 6 bases; J trimming: 6 bases; junction bases outside the gene matches: 8. CDR3 residues: CASSFLAGASEQYF. The CDR3 DNA is TGTGCCAGCAGTTTCCTAGCGGGAGCTTCCGAGCAGTACTTC.